This T cell receptor beta chain emerged from a study of blood T cell repertoires in COVID-19. For the study at large: The analysed material was cDNA or gDNA that came from T cells, B-cell-depleted T cells, or PBMCs.

Some clones are missing from TCRdb's copy, which holds only in-frame ones; the method was immunoSEQ multiplex PCR. Counted here are some 200,000 clones, approximately 84% occurring once; the ten biggest clones make up around 7.8%. The CDR3 runs to 13 residues. Trimming removed 10 bases at V and 5 bases at J, with 17 bases between. Seattle patients were enrolled while actively infected and followed longitudinally. Material for sequencing was peripheral blood. The receptor comes from a woman over 75 with COVID-19, enrolled during active disease. The chain links TRBV23-1 to TRBJ1-1; D unresolved. TRBV23-1 is recorded as an ORF, its role being uncertain. CDR3 loop: CATPDSTRTEAFF. CDR3 nucleotide sequence: TGCGCCACTCCGGACTCGACGAGGACTGAAGCTTTCTTT.